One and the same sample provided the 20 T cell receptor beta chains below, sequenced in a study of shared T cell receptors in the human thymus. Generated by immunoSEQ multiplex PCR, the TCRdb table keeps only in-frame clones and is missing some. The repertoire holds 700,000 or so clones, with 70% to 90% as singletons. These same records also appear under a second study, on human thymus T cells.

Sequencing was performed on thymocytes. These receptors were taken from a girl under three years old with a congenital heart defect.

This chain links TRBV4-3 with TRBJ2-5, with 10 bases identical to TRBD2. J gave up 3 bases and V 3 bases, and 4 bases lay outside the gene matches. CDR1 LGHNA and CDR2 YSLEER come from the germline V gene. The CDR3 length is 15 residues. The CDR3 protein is CASSQGLAPKETQYF. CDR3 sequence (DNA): TGCGCCAGCAGCCAGGGACTAGCGCCAAAAGAGACCCAGTACTTC.

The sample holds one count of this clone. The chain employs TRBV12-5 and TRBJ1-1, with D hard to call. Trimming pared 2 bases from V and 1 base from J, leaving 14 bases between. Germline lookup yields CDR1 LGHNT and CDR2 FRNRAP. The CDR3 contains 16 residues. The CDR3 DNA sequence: TGTGCTAGTGGTTTGTCCCCGCCCCCCGGGAACACTGAAGCTTTCTTT. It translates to CASGLSPPPGNTEAFF.

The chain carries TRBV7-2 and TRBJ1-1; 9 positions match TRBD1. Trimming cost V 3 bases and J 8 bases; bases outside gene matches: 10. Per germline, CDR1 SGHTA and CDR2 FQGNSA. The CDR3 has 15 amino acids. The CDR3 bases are TGTGCCAGCAGCTTGACCGGGACAGGGCCCTGGGAAGCTTTCTTT. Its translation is CASSLTGTGPWEAFF.

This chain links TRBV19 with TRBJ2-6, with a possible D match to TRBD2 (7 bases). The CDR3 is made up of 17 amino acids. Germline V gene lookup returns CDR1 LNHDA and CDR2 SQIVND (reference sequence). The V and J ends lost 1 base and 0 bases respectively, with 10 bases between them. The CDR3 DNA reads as TGTGCCAGTAGTATAGGTAGGGGGGGCTCTGGGGCCAACGTCCTGACTTTC. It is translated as CASSIGRGGSGANVLTF.

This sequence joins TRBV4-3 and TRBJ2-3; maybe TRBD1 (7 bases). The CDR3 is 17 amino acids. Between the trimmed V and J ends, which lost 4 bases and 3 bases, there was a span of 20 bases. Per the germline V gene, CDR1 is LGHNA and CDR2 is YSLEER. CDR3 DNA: TGCGCCAGCAGCCGTTCGGGCAGGGGGGCCAGGACAGATACGCAGTATTTT. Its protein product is CASSRSGRGARTDTQYF.

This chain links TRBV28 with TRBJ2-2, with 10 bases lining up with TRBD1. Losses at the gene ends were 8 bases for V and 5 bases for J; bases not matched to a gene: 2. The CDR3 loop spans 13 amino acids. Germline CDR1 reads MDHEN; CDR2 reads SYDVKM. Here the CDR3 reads CASGTGETGELFF. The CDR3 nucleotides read TGTGCCAGCGGGACAGGGGAAACCGGGGAGCTGTTTTTT.

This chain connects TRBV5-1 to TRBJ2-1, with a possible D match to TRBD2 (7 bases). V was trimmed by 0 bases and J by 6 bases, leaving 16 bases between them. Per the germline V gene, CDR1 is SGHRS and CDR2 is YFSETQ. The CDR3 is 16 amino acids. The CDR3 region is CASSLDAGAPLNEQFF. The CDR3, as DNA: TGCGCCAGCAGCTTGGATGCGGGGGCCCCGCTCAATGAGCAGTTCTTC. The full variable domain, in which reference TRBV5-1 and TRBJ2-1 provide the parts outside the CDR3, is KAGVTQTPRYLIKTRGQQVTLSCSPISGHRSVSWYQQTPGQGLQFLFEYFSETQRNKGNFPGRFSGRQFSNSRSEMNVSTLELGDSALYLCASSLDAGAPLNEQFFGPGTRLTVL.

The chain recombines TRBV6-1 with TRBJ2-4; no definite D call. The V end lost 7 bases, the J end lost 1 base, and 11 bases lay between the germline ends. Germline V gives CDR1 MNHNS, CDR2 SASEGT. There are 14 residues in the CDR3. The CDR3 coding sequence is TGTGCCAGCACTCATACCGGGGCCAAAAACATTCAGTACTTC. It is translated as CASTHTGAKNIQYF.

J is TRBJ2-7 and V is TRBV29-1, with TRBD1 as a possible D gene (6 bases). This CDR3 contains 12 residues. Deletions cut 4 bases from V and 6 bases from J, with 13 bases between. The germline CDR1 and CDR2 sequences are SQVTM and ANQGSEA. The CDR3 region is CSVGPGAGEQYF. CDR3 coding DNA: TGCAGCGTTGGGCCAGGGGCGGGCGAGCAGTACTTC.

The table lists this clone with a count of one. The CDR3 protein is CASPPGRDSLDSYNSPLHF. CDR3 DNA: TGTGCCAGCCCCCCCGGTCGGGACAGCCTTGATTCCTATAATTCACCCCTCCACTTT. The gene calls are TRBV27 and TRBJ1-6; 7 nucleotides match TRBD1. Germline lookup yields CDR1 MNHEY and CDR2 SMNVEV (reference sequence). Trimming cost V 8 bases and J 1 base; bases outside gene matches: 17. CDR3 length equals 19 residues.

CDR3 residues: CASSEGLALGYEQFF. The CDR3, as DNA: TGTGCCAGCAGTGAAGGACTAGCGCTGGGCTATGAGCAGTTCTTC. The chain joins TRBV6-1 to TRBJ2-1; 8 bases match TRBD2. CDR1 MNHNS and CDR2 SASEGT come from the germline V gene. The CDR3 spans 15 residues. The J segment lost 8 bases and the V segment lost 1 base, leaving 7 bases of the junction unmatched.

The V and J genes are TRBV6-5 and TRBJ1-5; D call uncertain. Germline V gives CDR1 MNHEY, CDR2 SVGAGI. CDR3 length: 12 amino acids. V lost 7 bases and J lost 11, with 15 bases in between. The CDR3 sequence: CASTSIGEAQHF. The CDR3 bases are TGTGCCAGCACCTCCATCGGGGAGGCCCAGCATTTT.

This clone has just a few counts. CDR3 loop: CASSPQGTGFEAFF. CDR3 sequence (DNA): TGTGCCAGCAGCCCGCAAGGGACAGGGTTCGAAGCTTTCTTT. The V gene is TRBV7-2, the J gene TRBJ1-1; 9 nucleotides align to TRBD1. J lost 8 bases, V lost 5 bases, and 9 bases had no gene match. The CDR3 is made up of 14 amino acids. Germline V gene data show CDR1 as SGHTA and CDR2 as FQGNSA.

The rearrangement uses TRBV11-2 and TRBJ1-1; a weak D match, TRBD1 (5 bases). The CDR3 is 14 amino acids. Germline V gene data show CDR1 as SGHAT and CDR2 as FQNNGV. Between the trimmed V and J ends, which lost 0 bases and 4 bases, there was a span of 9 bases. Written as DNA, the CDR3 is TGTGCCAGCAGCTTAGATCGGCAGGGCACTGAAGCTTTCTTT. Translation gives CASSLDRQGTEAFF.

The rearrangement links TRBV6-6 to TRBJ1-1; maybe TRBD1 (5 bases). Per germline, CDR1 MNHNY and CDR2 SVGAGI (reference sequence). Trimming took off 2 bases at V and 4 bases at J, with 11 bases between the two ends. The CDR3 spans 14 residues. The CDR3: CASSYNTGGTEAFF. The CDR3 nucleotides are TGTGCCAGCAGTTACAATACGGGGGGCACTGAAGCTTTCTTT.

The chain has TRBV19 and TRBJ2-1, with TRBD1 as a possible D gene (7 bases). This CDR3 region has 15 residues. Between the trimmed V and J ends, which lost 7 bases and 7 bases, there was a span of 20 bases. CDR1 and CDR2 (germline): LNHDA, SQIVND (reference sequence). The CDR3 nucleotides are TGTGCCAGTACCCTATTGTCAGGGGGGATAAATGAGCAGTTCTTC. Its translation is CASTLLSGGINEQFF.

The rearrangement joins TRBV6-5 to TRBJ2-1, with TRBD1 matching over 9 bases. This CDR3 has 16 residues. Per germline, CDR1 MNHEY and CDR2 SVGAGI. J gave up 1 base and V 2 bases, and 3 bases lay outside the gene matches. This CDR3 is CASSYGGTGSYNEQFF. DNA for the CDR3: TGTGCCAGCAGTTACGGCGGGACAGGGTCCTACAATGAGCAGTTCTTC.

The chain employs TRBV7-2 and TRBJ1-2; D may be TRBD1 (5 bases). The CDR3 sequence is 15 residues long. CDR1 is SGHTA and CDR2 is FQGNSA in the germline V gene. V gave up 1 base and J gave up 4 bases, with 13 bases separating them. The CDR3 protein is CASSLGGVVGYGYTF. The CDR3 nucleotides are TGTGCCAGCAGCTTAGGGGGGGTCGTAGGCTATGGCTACACCTTC.

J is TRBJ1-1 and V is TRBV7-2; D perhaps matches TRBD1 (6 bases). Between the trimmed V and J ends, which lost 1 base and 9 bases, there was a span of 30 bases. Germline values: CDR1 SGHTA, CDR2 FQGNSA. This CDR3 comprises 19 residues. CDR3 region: CASSLEKLEKQGSAHKAFF. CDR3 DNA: TGTGCCAGCAGCTTAGAAAAGCTTGAGAAACAGGGTTCGGCTCACAAAGCTTTCTTT. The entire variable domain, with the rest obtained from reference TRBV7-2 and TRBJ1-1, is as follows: GAGVSQSPSNKVTEKGKDVELRCDPISGHTALYWYRQSLGQGLEFLIYFQGNSAPDKSGLPSDRFSAERTGGSVSTLTIQRTQQEDSAVYLCASSLEKLEKQGSAHKAFFGQGTRLTVV.

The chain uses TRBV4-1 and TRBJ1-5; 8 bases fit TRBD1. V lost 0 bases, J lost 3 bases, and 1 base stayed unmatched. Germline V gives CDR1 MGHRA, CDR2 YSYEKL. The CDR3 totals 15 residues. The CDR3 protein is CASSQEDRANQPQHF. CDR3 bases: TGCGCCAGCAGCCAAGAGGACAGGGCCAATCAGCCCCAGCATTTT.